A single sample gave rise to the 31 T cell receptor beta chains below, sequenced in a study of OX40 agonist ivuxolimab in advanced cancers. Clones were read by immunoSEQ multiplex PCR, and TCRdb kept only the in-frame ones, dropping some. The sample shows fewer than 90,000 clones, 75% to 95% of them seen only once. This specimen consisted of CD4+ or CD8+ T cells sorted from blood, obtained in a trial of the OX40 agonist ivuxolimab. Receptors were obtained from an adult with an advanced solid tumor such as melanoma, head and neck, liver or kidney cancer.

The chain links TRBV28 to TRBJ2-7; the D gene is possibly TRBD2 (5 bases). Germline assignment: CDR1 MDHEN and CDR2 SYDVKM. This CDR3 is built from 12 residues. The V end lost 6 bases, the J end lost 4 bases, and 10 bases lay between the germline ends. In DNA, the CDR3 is TGTGCCAGCAGCTCAACGGGGTACGAGCAGTACTTC. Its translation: CASSSTGYEQYF.

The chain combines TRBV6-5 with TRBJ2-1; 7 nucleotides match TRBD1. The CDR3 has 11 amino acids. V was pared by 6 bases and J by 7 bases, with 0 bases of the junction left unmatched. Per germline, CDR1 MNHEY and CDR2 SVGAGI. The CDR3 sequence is CASRQGNEQFF. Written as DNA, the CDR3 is TGTGCCAGCAGACAGGGGAATGAGCAGTTCTTC.

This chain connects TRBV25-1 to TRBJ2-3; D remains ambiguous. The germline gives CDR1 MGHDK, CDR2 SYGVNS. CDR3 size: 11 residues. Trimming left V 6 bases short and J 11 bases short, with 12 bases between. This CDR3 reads CASRASIEQYF. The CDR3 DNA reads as TGTGCCAGCAGGGCGAGCATTGAGCAGTATTTT.

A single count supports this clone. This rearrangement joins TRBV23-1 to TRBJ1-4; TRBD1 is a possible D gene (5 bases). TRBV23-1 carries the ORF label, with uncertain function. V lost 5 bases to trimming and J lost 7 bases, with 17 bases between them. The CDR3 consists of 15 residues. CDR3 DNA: TGCGCCAGCAGTAGGGTTTGGGGGGGAAGTGAAAAACTGTTTTTT. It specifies CASSRVWGGSEKLFF.

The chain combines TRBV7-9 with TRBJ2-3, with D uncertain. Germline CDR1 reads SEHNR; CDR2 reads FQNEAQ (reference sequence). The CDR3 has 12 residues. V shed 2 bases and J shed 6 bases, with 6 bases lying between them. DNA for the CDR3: TGTGCCAGCAGCTTAATCAGGGATACGCAGTATTTT. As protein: CASSLIRDTQYF.

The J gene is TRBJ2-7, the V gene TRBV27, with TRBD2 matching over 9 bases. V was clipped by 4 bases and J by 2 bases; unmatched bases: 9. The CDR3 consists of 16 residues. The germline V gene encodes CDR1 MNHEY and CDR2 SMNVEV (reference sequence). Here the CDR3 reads CASSSLSGRSAYEQYF. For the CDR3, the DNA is TGTGCCAGCAGTTCCCTTAGCGGGAGAAGTGCCTACGAGCAGTACTTC.

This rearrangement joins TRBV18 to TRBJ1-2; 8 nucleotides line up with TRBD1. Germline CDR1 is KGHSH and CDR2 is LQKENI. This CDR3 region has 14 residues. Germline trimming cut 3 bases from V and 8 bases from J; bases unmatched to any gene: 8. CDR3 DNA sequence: TGTGCCAGCTCACCCGCGGACAGGGTTAGAGGCTACACCTTC. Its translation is CASSPADRVRGYTF.

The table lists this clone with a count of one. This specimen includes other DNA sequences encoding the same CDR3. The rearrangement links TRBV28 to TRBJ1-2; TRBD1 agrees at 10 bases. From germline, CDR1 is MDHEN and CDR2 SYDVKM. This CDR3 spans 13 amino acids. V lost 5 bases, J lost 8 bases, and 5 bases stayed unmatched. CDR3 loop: CASSSGQGDGYTF. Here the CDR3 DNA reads TGTGCCAGCAGTAGCGGACAGGGGGACGGCTACACCTTC.

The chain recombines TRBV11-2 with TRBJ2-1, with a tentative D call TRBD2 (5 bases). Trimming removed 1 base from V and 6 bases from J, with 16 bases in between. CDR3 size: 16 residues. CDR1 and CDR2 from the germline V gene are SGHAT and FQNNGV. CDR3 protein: CASSLGSASKGNEQFF. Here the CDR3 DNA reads TGTGCCAGCAGCTTAGGTTCGGCTAGCAAGGGCAATGAGCAGTTCTTC.

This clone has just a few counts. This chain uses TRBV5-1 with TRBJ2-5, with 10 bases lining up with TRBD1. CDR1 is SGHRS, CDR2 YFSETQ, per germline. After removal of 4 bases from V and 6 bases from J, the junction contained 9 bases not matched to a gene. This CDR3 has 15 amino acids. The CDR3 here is CASSITGQGLKTQYF. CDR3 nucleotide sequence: TGCGCCAGCAGCATCACGGGACAGGGGTTAAAGACCCAGTACTTC. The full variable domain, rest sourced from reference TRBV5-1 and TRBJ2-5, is KAGVTQTPRYLIKTRGQQVTLSCSPISGHRSVSWYQQTPGQGLQFLFEYFSETQRNKGNFPGRFSGRQFSNSRSEMNVSTLELGDSALYLCASSITGQGLKTQYFGPGTRLLVL.

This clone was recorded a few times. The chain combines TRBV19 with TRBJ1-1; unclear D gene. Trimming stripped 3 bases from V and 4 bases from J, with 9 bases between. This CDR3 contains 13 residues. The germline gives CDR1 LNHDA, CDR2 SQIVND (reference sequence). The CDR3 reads CASSIPFSTEAFF. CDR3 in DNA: TGTGCCAGTAGTATCCCTTTTAGCACTGAAGCTTTCTTT.

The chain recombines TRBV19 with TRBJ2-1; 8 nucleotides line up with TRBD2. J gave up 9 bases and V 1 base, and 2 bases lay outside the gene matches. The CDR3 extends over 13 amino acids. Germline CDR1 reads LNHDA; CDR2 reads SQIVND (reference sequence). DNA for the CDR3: TGTGCCAGTAGTATAGTTAGCGGGACTGAGCAGTTCTTC. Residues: CASSIVSGTEQFF.

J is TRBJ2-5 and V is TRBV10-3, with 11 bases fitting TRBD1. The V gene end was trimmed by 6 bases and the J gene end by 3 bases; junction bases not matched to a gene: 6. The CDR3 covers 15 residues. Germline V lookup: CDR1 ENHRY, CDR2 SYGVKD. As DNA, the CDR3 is TGTGCCATCAGGGCCGGGACAGGGGGGGAAGAGACCCAGTACTTC. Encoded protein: CAIRAGTGGEETQYF.

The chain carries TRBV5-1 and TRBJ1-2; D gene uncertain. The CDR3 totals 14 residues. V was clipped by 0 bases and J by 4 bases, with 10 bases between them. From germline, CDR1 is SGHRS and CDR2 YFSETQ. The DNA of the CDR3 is TGCGCCAGCAGCTTGGAGTCAGGCCCCTATGGCTACACCTTC. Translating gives CASSLESGPYGYTF.

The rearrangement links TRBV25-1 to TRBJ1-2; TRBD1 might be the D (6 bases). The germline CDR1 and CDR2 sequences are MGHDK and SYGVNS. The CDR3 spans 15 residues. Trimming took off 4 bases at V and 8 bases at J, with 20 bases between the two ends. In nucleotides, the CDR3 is TGTGCCAGCAGTGCCTCAGGGGCCCCCTGGATGGGCTACACCTTC. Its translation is CASSASGAPWMGYTF.

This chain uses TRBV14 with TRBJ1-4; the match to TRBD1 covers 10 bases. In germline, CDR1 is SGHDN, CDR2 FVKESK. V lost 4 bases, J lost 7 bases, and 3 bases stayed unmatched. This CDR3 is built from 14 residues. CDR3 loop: CASSRQGAGEKLFF. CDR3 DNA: TGTGCCAGCAGCCGACAGGGGGCCGGTGAAAAACTGTTTTTT.

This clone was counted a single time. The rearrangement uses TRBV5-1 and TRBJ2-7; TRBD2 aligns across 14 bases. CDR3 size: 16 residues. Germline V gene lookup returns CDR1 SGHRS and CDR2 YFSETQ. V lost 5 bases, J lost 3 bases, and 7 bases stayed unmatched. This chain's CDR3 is CASRVGTSGSYYEQYF. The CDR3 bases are TGCGCCAGCAGGGTCGGGACTAGCGGGAGCTACTACGAGCAGTACTTC.

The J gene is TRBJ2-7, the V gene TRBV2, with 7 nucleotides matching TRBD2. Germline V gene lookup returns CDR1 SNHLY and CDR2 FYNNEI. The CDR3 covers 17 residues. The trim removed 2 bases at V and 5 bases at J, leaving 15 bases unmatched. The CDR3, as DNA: TGTGCCAGCAGTGAAAGGATAGCGGGCCTCGGGGCTAACGAGCAGTACTTC. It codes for CASSERIAGLGANEQYF.

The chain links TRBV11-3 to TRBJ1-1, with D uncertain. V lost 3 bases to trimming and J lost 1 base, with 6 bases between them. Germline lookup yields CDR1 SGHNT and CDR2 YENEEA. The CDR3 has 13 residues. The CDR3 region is CASSFTPNTEAFF. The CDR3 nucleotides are TGTGCCAGCAGCTTTACCCCGAACACTGAAGCTTTCTTT.

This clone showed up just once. CDR3 loop: CASSPLQGADHEQYF. The CDR3 DNA follows: TGTGCCAGCTCACCACTCCAGGGGGCTGACCACGAGCAGTACTTC. The chain joins TRBV18 to TRBJ2-7; 8 nucleotides align to TRBD1. Losses at the gene ends were 1 base for V and 5 bases for J; bases not matched to a gene: 7. Looked up from germline, CDR1 is KGHSH and CDR2 is LQKENI. This CDR3 contains 15 residues.

The DNA of the CDR3 is TGTGCCAGTAGTGCAGCCCCACAAGAGACCCAGTACTTC. As protein: CASSAAPQETQYF. The V and J genes are TRBV19 and TRBJ2-5; no definite D call. This CDR3 has 13 residues. The V gene lost 5 bases and the J gene lost 2 bases, with 9 bases spanning the gap. CDR1 is LNHDA, CDR2 SQIVND, per germline (reference sequence).

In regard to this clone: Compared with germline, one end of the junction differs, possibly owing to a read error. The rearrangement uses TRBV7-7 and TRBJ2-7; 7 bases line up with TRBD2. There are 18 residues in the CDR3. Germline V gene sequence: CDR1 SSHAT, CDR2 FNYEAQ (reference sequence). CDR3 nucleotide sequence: TGTGCTAGCAGCCCCATTCCGAAAACGCGCGGGAGATCCTACGAGCAGTACTTC. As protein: CASSPIPKTRGRSYEQYF.

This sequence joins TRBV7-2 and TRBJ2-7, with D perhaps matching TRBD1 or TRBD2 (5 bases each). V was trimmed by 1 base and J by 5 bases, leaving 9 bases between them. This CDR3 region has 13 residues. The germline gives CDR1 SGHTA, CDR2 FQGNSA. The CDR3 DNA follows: TGTGCCAGCAGCTTAGTGGGACGGAACGAGCAGTACTTC. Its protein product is CASSLVGRNEQYF.

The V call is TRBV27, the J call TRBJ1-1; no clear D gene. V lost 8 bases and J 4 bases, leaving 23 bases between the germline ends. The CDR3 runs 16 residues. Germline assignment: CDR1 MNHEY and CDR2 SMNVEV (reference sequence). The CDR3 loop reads CASSEVGGRKTTEAFF. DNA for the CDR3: TGTGCCAGCTCCGAGGTCGGTGGCAGAAAAACCACTGAAGCTTTCTTT.

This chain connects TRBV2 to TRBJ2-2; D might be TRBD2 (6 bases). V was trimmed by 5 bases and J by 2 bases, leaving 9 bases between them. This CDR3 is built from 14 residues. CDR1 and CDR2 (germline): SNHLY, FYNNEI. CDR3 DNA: TGTGCCAGCAGTTTAGCGGAAAACACCGGGGAGCTGTTTTTT. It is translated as CASSLAENTGELFF.

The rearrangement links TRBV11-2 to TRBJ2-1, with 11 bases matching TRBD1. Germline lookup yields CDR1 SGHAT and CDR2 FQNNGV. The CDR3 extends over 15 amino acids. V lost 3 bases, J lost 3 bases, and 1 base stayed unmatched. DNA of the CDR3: TGTGCCAGCAGCTTTGGGACAGGGGGCTACAATGAGCAGTTCTTC. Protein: CASSFGTGGYNEQFF.

This CDR3 is CASRQTGSETQYF. Written as DNA, the CDR3 is TGTGCCAGTAGACAAACAGGGTCGGAGACCCAGTACTTC. V is TRBV19 and J is TRBJ2-5; TRBD1 might be the D (6 bases). CDR1 and CDR2 from the germline V gene are LNHDA and SQIVND (reference sequence). V was pared by 6 bases and J by 5 bases, with 13 bases between. CDR3 length equals 13 residues.

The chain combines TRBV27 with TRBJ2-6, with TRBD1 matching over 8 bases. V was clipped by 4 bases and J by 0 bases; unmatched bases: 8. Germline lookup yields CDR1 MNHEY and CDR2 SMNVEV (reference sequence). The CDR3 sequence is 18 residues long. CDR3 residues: CASSSTTGAHSGANVLTF. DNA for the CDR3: TGTGCCAGCAGTTCGACGACAGGGGCGCACTCTGGGGCCAACGTCCTGACTTTC.

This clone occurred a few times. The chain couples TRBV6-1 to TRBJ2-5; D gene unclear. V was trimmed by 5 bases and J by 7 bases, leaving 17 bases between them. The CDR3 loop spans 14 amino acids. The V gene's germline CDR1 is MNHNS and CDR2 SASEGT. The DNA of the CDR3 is TGTGCCAGCAGTCTGATCCCCTCCTTTCGGACCCAGTACTTC. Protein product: CASSLIPSFRTQYF.

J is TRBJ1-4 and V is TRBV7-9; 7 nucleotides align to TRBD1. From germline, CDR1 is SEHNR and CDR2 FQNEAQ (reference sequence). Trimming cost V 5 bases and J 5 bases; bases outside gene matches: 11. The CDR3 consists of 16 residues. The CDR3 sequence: CASSERTGVYNEKLFF. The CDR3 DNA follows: TGTGCCAGCAGCGAGCGCACAGGGGTCTACAATGAAAAACTGTTTTTT.

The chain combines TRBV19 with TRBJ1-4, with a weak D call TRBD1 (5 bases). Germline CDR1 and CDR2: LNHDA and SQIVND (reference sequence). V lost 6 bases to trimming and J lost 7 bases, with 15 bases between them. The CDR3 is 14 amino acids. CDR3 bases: TGTGCCAGTAGACAATCAGGGACGGCTGAAAAACTGTTTTTT. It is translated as CASRQSGTAEKLFF.